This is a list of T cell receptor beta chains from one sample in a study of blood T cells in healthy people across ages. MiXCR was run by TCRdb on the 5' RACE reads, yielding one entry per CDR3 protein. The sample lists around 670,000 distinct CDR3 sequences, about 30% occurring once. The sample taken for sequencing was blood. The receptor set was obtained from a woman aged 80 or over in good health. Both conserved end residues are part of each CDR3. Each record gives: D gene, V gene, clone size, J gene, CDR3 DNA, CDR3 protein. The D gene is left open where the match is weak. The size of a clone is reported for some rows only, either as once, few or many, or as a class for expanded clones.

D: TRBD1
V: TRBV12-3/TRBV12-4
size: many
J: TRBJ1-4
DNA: TGTGCCAGCAGTTTAGCACGCAGGGGGGGTGGTGAAAAACTGTTTTTT
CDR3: CASSLARRGGGEKLFF

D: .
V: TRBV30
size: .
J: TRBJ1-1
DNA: TGTGCCTGGAGTGTACGGGATGAAGCTTTCTTT
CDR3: CAWSVRDEAFF

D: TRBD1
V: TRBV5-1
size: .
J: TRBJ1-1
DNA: TGCGCCAGCAGCCAGGGGGACGGGAGGTCCGCTGAAGCTTTCTTT
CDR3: CASSQGDGRSAEAFF

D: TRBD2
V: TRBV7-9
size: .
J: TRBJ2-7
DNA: TGTGCCAGCAGCGACGGGAGGGCCTACGAGCAGTACTTC
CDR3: CASSDGRAYEQYF

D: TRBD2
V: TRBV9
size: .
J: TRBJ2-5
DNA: TGTGCCAGCAGCGACTCCCCCAAACTAGCGGGAGGAGAGACCCAGTACTTC
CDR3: CASSDSPKLAGGETQYF

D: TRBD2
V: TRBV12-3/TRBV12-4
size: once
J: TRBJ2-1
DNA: TGTGCCAGCAGCTTCACTAGCGGGACTACGACCTACAATGAGCAGTTCTTC
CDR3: CASSFTSGTTTYNEQFF

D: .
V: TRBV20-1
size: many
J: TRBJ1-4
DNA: TGCAGTGCTGACAACAGCCTTTCTAATGAAAAACTGTTTTTT
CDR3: CSADNSLSNEKLFF

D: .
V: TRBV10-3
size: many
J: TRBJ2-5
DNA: TGTGCCACCGCGTACCAAGAGACCCAGTACTTC
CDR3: CATAYQETQYF

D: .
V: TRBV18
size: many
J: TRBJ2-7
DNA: TGTGCCAGCTCACCTCGGTTTGTGGGTTCCTACGAGCAGTACTTC
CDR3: CASSPRFVGSYEQYF

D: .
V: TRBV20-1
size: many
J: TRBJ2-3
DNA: TGCAGTGGGGCTCGGACAGTTGCCACAGATACGCAGTATTTT
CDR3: CSGARTVATDTQYF

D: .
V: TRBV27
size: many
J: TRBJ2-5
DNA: TGTGCCAGCAGTAGCGTCAGGGGGGAGGAAGAGACCCAGTACTTC
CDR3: CASSSVRGEEETQYF

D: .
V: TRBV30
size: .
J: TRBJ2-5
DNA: TGTGCCTGGAGAAGTGGGAATGTGGAGCAGTACTTC
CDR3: CAWRSGNVEQYF

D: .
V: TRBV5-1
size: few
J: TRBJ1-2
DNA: TGCGCCAGCAGCCGAGGTGGGGAGAGCTATGGCTACACCTTC
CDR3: CASSRGGESYGYTF

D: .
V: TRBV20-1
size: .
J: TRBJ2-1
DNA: TGCAGTGCTAGAGTAAGGGAGCATGAGCAGTTCTTC
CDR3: CSARVREHEQFF

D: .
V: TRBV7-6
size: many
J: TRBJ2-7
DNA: TGTGCCAGCAGCTTAGGGTTTGTGGCTTCCTACGAGCAGTACTTC
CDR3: CASSLGFVASYEQYF

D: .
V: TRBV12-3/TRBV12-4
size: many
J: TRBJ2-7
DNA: TGTGCCAGCAGGGCCGGGGCGCTTACCTACGAGCAGTACTTC
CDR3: CASRAGALTYEQYF

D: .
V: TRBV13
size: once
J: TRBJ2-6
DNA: TGTGCCACCAGCCACAGGGCTGGGGCCAACGTCCTGACTTTC
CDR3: CATSHRAGANVLTF

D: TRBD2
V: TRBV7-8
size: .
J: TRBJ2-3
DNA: TGTGCCAGCAGCTACCTAGCGGGGGTATACACAGACACGCGGTATTTT
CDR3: CASSYLAGVYTDTRYF

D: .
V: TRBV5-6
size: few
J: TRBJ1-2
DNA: TGTGCCAGCAGCCCCAATCGGCCTTATGGCTACACCTTC
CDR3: CASSPNRPYGYTF

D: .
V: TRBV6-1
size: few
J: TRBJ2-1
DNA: TGTGCCAGCATGAGAAGTCGGGGGCCGGGGAATGAGCAGTTCTTC
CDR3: CASMRSRGPGNEQFF

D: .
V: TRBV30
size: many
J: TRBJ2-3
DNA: TGTGCCTGGACTAGCGACACAGATACGCAGTATTTT
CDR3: CAWTSDTDTQYF

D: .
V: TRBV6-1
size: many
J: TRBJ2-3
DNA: TGTGCCAGCAGTGTCGTGGTGACAGATACGCAGTATTTT
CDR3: CASSVVVTDTQYF

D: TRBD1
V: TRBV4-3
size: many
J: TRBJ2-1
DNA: TGCGCCAGCAGCCGAGACAGGGGCGGCAATGAGCAGTTCTTC
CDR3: CASSRDRGGNEQFF

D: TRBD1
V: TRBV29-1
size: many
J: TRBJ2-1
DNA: TGCAGCGGGGGACAGGCTGCTGAGCAGTTCTTC
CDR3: CSGGQAAEQFF

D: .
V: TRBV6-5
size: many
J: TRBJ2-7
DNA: TGTGCCAGCAGTTACCGGGACGGGGGATACAATGAGCAGTACTTC
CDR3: CASSYRDGGYNEQYF

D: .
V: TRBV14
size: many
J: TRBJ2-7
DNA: TGTGCCAGCAGCCCGAATGTATTCTACGAGCAGTACTTC
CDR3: CASSPNVFYEQYF

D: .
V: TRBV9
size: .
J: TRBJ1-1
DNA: TGTGCCAGCAGCGGAACAGAATTGAACACTGAAGCTTTCTTT
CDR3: CASSGTELNTEAFF

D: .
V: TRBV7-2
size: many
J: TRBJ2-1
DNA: TGTGCCAGCAGCGCCGGGGGCGGCGAGAATGAGCAGTTCTTC
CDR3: CASSAGGGENEQFF

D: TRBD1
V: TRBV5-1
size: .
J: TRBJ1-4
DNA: TGCGCCAGCAGCTTTGGGACAGGGATAGCAACTAATGAAAAACTGTTTTTT
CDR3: CASSFGTGIATNEKLFF

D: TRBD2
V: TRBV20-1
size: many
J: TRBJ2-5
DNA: TGCAGTGCTAGAGCTAGCGGACAAGAGACCCAGTACTTC
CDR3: CSARASGQETQYF

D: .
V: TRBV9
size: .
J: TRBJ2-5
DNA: TGTGCCAGCAGCGTAGCCGGAGAGCAGTACTTC
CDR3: CASSVAGEQYF

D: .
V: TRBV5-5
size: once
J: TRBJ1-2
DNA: TGTGCCAGCAGCTTTGGACTATCTGGCTACACCTTC
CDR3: CASSFGLSGYTF

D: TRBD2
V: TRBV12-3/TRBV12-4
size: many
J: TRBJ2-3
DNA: TGTGCCAGCAGTCTACATCTCCAAGCGGGGGGTCGTGATACGCAGTATTTT
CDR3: CASSLHLQAGGRDTQYF

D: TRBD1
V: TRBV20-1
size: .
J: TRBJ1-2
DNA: TGCAGTGCTAGAGATGTCGGCAGGGGGCGCGGGGGCTACACCTTC
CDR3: CSARDVGRGRGGYTF

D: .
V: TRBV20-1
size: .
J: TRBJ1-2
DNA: TGCAGTGCCAGGGATCCGGACAGCCCGTTGGGCTACACCTTC
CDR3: CSARDPDSPLGYTF

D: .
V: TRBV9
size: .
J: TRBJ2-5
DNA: TGTGCCAGCAGCGTAGGGGGGGCTAGCGGCGCCTACGGGCAGTACTTC
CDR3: CASSVGGASGAYGQYF

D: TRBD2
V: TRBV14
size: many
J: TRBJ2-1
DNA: TGTGCCAGCAGCATGTCTAGCGGGGCTTACAATGAGCAGTTCTTC
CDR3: CASSMSSGAYNEQFF

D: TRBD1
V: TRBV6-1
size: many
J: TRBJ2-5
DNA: TGTGCCAGCACCGAAGGGAGTAGAGGGACAGCAGAGACCCAGTACTTC
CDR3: CASTEGSRGTAETQYF

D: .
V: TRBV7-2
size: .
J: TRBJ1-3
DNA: TGTGCCAGCAGCTTAGGAGGCCTTTCATTGAGCTCTGGAAACACCATATATTTT
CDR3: CASSLGGLSLSSGNTIYF

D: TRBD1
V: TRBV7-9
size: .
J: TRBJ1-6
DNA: TGTGCCAGCAGCTCGGACAGGGGGAATTTACCCCTCCACTTT
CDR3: CASSSDRGNLPLHF

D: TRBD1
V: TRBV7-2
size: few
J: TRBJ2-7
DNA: TGTGCTAGCACCCCGACTCAGGGGGCCTACGCGGGTGAGCAGTACTTC
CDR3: CASTPTQGAYAGEQYF

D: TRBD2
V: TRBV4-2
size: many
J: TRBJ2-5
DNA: TGTGCCAGCAGTCTTACCCCTCGACTAGACCTTCGCGGGAGGACCCAGTACTTC
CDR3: CASSLTPRLDLRGRTQYF

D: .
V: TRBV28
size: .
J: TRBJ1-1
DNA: TGTGCCAGCAGTCCGGGCGGTTTCACTGAAGCTTTCTTT
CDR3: CASSPGGFTEAFF